The 30 T cell receptor beta chains reported below all come from one sample, sequenced in a study of Ad26.COV2.S vaccination and SARS-CoV-2 variants. Treatment: around 19 received Ad26.COV2.S at low or high dose, single or two shots; 5 received placebo; per-sample allocation not given. Sampling took place 63 days after the first vaccine or placebo injection. Libraries were prepared by immunoSEQ multiplex PCR; TCRdb keeps only in-frame clonotypes and omits some of them. The table records 200,000 to 300,000 clones, 70% to 90% of them present only once. Material: peripheral blood, obtained in a trial of Ad26.COV2.S vaccine versus placebo. Receptor source: a person aged 18 to 59 who received the Ad26.COV2.S COVID-19 vaccine or a placebo.

The V gene is TRBV5-1, the J gene TRBJ2-7; 8 positions agree with TRBD1. CDR3 length: 14 residues. Losses at the gene ends were 4 bases for V and 6 bases for J; bases not matched to a gene: 9. Germline CDR1 is SGHRS and CDR2 is YFSETQ. The CDR3 nucleotides are TGCGCCAGCAGCGCCGACAGGGGCGAGGGCGAGCAGTACTTC. Encoded protein: CASSADRGEGEQYF. The variable domain in full, completed from reference TRBV5-1 and TRBJ2-7, reads KAGVTQTPRYLIKTRGQQVTLSCSPISGHRSVSWYQQTPGQGLQFLFEYFSETQRNKGNFPGRFSGRQFSNSRSEMNVSTLELGDSALYLCASSADRGEGEQYFGPGTRLTVT.

The chain is built from TRBV30 and TRBJ1-4; the D gene is possibly TRBD1 (5 bases). The CDR3 totals 18 residues. The germline gives CDR1 GTSNPN, CDR2 SVGIG (reference sequence). Trimming removed 0 bases from V and 0 bases from J, with 17 bases in between. CDR3 loop: CAWSVLPRRATTNEKLFF. The CDR3 DNA follows: TGTGCCTGGAGTGTACTCCCGCGCAGGGCGACAACTAATGAAAAACTGTTTTTT.

The chain is built from TRBV7-8 and TRBJ2-5; maybe TRBD1 (5 bases). The CDR3 has 16 amino acids. Germline loops: CDR1 SGHVS, CDR2 FQNEAQ. Trimming shortened V by 5 bases and J by 2 bases, and 18 bases separated the two germline ends. In nucleotides, the CDR3 is TGTGCCAGCAGCCCTCCCTCCGCGACAGAGCAAGAGACCCAGTACTTC. Its protein product is CASSPPSATEQETQYF. Looking up the rest from reference TRBV7-8 and TRBJ2-5 gives the full variable domain: GAGVSQSPRYKVAKRGQDVALRCDPISGHVSLFWYQQALGQGPEFLTYFQNEAQLDKSGLPSDRFFAERPEGSVSTLKIQRTQQEDSAVYLCASSPPSATEQETQYFGPGTRLLVL.

The chain carries TRBV7-8 and TRBJ2-3, with 7 bases that match TRBD1. This CDR3 region has 15 residues. With 6 bases clipped from V and 3 bases from J, the junction kept 9 bases outside the gene matches. Germline V gene data show CDR1 as SGHVS and CDR2 as FQNEAQ. The CDR3 protein is CASREQGSETDTQYF. As DNA, the CDR3 is TGTGCCAGCAGGGAACAGGGGTCGGAGACAGATACGCAGTATTTT.

V is TRBV9 and J is TRBJ2-2; possibly TRBD1 for D (6 bases). Trimming cost V 0 bases and J 4 bases, with 10 bases left between them. The CDR3 consists of 15 residues. Per the germline V gene, CDR1 is SGDLS and CDR2 is YYNGEE. The CDR3: CASSVEQGGTGELFF. The DNA of the CDR3 is TGTGCCAGCAGCGTAGAACAGGGCGGCACCGGGGAGCTGTTTTTT.

The chain combines TRBV19 with TRBJ2-3; a possible D gene is TRBD2 (5 bases). The CDR3 is 15 amino acids. Per germline, CDR1 LNHDA and CDR2 SQIVND (reference sequence). Trimming pared 4 bases from V and 3 bases from J, leaving 14 bases between. CDR3 region: CASSSVPGVTDTQYF. The CDR3 DNA follows: TGTGCCAGTAGTAGCGTCCCCGGGGTTACAGATACGCAGTATTTT.

This clone was found once. V gene TRBV5-6 combines with J gene TRBJ2-7; no clear D. The V end lost 0 bases, the J end lost 5 bases, and 12 bases lay between the germline ends. The CDR3 runs 14 residues. CDR1 SGHDT and CDR2 YYEEEE come from the germline V gene. The CDR3 DNA is TGTGCCAGCAGCTTGGGGCTGGTCATGAACGAGCAGTACTTC. Protein product: CASSLGLVMNEQYF.

The chain uses TRBV9 and TRBJ2-5, with a weak D call TRBD1 (6 bases). Germline V gene sequence: CDR1 SGDLS, CDR2 YYNGEE. The length of the CDR3 is 15 residues. Trimming cost V 0 bases and J 1 base, with 10 bases left between them. CDR3 DNA: TGTGCCAGCAGCGTAGGCAACAGGGCCCAAGAGACCCAGTACTTC. It yields the protein CASSVGNRAQETQYF.

The V and J genes are TRBV24-1 and TRBJ2-1; possibly TRBD1 for D (5 bases). The CDR3 covers 13 residues. Germline V gene data show CDR1 as KGHDR and CDR2 as SFDVKD. The V end lost 4 bases, the J end lost 6 bases, and 9 bases lay between the germline ends. The CDR3 DNA sequence: TGTGCCACCAGTGACAGGGTCCTCAATGAGCAGTTCTTC. Amino acids: CATSDRVLNEQFF.

The chain combines TRBV5-1 with TRBJ2-7, with TRBD1 as a possible D gene (6 bases). The CDR3 has 15 amino acids. V lost 5 bases and J lost 0, with 15 bases in between. Per the germline V gene, CDR1 is SGHRS and CDR2 is YFSETQ. CDR3 sequence: CASSSGHLSSYEQYF. The DNA for the CDR3 is TGCGCCAGCAGTTCGGGACATTTGAGCTCCTACGAGCAGTACTTC.

The gene calls are TRBV7-3 and TRBJ2-3; D is unresolved. The CDR3 has 12 amino acids. CDR1 and CDR2 from the germline V gene are SGHTA and FQGTGA. V lost 5 bases and J 5 bases, leaving 8 bases between the germline ends. The CDR3 sequence is CASSPSGDTQYF. The CDR3 DNA reads as TGTGCCAGCAGCCCCTCCGGAGATACGCAGTATTTT.

This rearrangement joins TRBV20-1 to TRBJ2-7; the D gene could be TRBD1 or TRBD2 (5 bases each). This CDR3 comprises 11 residues. Germline CDR1 is DFQATT and CDR2 is SNEGSKA (reference sequence). V lost 5 bases to trimming and J lost 7 bases, with 12 bases between them. CDR3: CSASGRQEQYF. In DNA, the CDR3 is TGCAGTGCTTCGGGAAGACAGGAGCAGTACTTC.

The chain is built from TRBV5-1 and TRBJ2-1, with 9 bases aligning to TRBD2. This CDR3 is built from 13 residues. CDR1 and CDR2 (germline): SGHRS, YFSETQ. V lost 7 bases to trimming and J lost 5 bases; unmatched junction nucleotides: 4. DNA of the CDR3: TGCGCCAGCGAGCGGGGGGCGGACAATGAGCAGTTCTTC. It codes for CASERGADNEQFF.

This chain links TRBV7-2 with TRBJ2-7; TRBD2 is a possible D gene (5 bases). Germline CDR1 is SGHTA and CDR2 is FQGNSA. This CDR3 comprises 15 residues. V lost 3 bases, J lost 0 bases, and 12 bases lay in between. CDR3 sequence (DNA): TGTGCCAGCAGCTTTAGCGTGGGGAGCTCCTACGAGCAGTACTTC. Residues: CASSFSVGSSYEQYF. The full variable domain, completed using reference TRBV7-2 and TRBJ2-7, is GAGVSQSPSNKVTEKGKDVELRCDPISGHTALYWYRQSLGQGLEFLIYFQGNSAPDKSGLPSDRFSAERTGGSVSTLTIQRTQQEDSAVYLCASSFSVGSSYEQYFGPGTRLTVT.

This chain joins TRBV25-1 and TRBJ1-5; the D gene is possibly TRBD1 (5 bases). Trimming stripped 1 base from V and 3 bases from J, with 7 bases between. This CDR3 comprises 14 residues. Germline-derived CDR1 and CDR2 are MGHDK and SYGVNS. The CDR3 coding sequence is TGTGCCAGCAGTGAATCAGGGAACAATCAGCCCCAGCATTTT. Amino acids: CASSESGNNQPQHF.

This chain joins TRBV7-6 and TRBJ1-2, with 10 positions matching TRBD1. V lost 3 bases to trimming and J lost 8 bases; unmatched junction nucleotides: 3. There are 13 residues in the CDR3. Germline CDR1 and CDR2: SGHVS and FNYEAQ. CDR3 residues: CASSLDRGRGYTF. The DNA of the CDR3 is TGTGCCAGCAGCTTGGACAGGGGGAGAGGCTACACCTTC.

Comment on this clone: Additional DNA sequences in this sample encode the identical CDR3. V gene TRBV30 combines with J gene TRBJ2-1; TRBD2 matches 11 bases. The CDR3 contains 14 residues. Per the germline V gene, CDR1 is GTSNPN and CDR2 is SVGIG (reference sequence). V shed 1 base and J 4 bases; nucleotides not matched to a gene: 0. The CDR3 sequence is CAWSGLAGYNEQFF. The CDR3 region has the DNA TGTGCCTGGAGTGGACTAGCGGGGTACAATGAGCAGTTCTTC.

The chain carries TRBV5-4 and TRBJ2-1, with D possibly being TRBD2 (6 bases). Germline CDR1 is SGHNT and CDR2 is YYREEE (reference sequence). The CDR3 consists of 15 residues. V was trimmed by 7 bases and J by 1 base, leaving 15 bases between them. CDR3 protein: CASQPLGGSYNEQFF. As DNA, the CDR3 is TGTGCCAGCCAACCTCTCGGAGGGTCCTACAATGAGCAGTTCTTC.

The rearrangement joins TRBV3-1 (or the pseudogene TRBV3-2) to TRBJ2-3, with 7 bases that match TRBD1. V dropped 2 bases and J dropped 1; count of bases not matched to a gene: 18. Germline loops: CDR1 LGHDT, CDR2 YNNKEL (reference sequence). The CDR3 spans 20 residues. The CDR3 is CASSQNKGTELLSGTDTQYF. The CDR3 DNA follows: TGTGCCAGCAGCCAAAATAAAGGGACAGAACTGCTTTCGGGCACAGATACGCAGTATTTT.

The CDR3 DNA sequence: TGTGCCAGTAAAGACAGAGTCTCCTACAATGAGCAGTTCTTC. Translating it yields CASKDRVSYNEQFF. V gene TRBV19 combines with J gene TRBJ2-1, with D perhaps TRBD1 (5 bases). The V and J ends lost 7 bases and 0 bases respectively, with 10 bases between them. CDR3 length equals 14 residues. Germline CDR1 LNHDA, CDR2 SQIVND (reference sequence).

The rearrangement joins TRBV9 to TRBJ1-1; D call uncertain. With 0 bases removed from V and 8 bases from J, the gap between germline ends came to 11 bases. This CDR3 is 13 amino acids long. Germline CDR1 and CDR2: SGDLS and YYNGEE. For the CDR3, the DNA is TGTGCCAGCAGCGTAGGGGAGTTTACCGAAGCTTTCTTT. This sequence encodes CASSVGEFTEAFF.

This clone was detected only once. The chain carries TRBV7-3 and TRBJ2-1, with D unclear. Germline CDR1 is SGHTA and CDR2 is FQGTGA. The CDR3 runs to 12 residues. Trimming removed 7 bases at V and 10 bases at J, with 14 bases between. In DNA, the CDR3 is TGTGCCAGCAACAATGGGGTGGGGGAGCAGTTCTTC. As protein: CASNNGVGEQFF.

The chain links TRBV28 to TRBJ1-6; no reliable D call. The CDR3 is made up of 14 amino acids. Deletions cut 2 bases from V and 8 bases from J, with 10 bases between. CDR1 and CDR2 (germline): MDHEN, SYDVKM. As DNA, the CDR3 is TGTGCCAGCAGTTTAATTTTAAGGGATTCACCCCTCCACTTT. Its protein product is CASSLILRDSPLHF.

This chain joins TRBV6-6 and TRBJ2-6; no clear D. The CDR3 covers 18 residues. CDR1 and CDR2 (germline): MNHNY, SVGAGI (reference sequence). Trimming took off 5 bases at V and 0 bases at J, with 17 bases between the two ends. The CDR3: CASSPPRSMSSGANVLTF. The CDR3, as DNA: TGTGCCAGCAGTCCCCCTCGATCGATGAGCTCTGGGGCCAACGTCCTGACTTTC.

V is TRBV6-5 and J is TRBJ1-1, with 9 bases aligning to TRBD1. CDR3 length equals 14 residues. Germline lookup yields CDR1 MNHEY and CDR2 SVGAGI. The V gene end was trimmed by 2 bases and the J gene end by 8 bases; junction bases not matched to a gene: 6. CDR3 sequence reads: CASSYDRTGAEAFF. The CDR3 bases are TGTGCCAGCAGTTACGACAGGACAGGGGCCGAAGCTTTCTTT.

This clone was counted a few times. The rearrangement joins TRBV14 to TRBJ1-6, with unresolved D. Trimming removed 1 base at V and 9 bases at J, with 7 bases between. Germline lookup yields CDR1 SGHDN and CDR2 FVKESK. CDR3 size: 13 residues. CDR3: CASSQARSSPLHF. The CDR3 region has the DNA TGTGCCAGCAGCCAAGCCCGATCTTCACCCCTCCACTTT.

The chain carries TRBV4-3 and TRBJ2-1; D gene ambiguous. The CDR3 runs 15 residues. Germline V CDR1 and CDR2: LGHNA, YSLEER. With 1 base removed from V and 6 bases from J, the gap between germline ends came to 13 bases. The CDR3 spells CASSQVARASNEQFF. The CDR3 DNA reads as TGCGCCAGCAGCCAAGTCGCCCGTGCCAGCAATGAGCAGTTCTTC.

The chain recombines TRBV5-1 with TRBJ2-3, with 11 bases that match TRBD1. Germline trimming cut 3 bases from V and 3 bases from J; bases unmatched to any gene: 3. The germline V gene encodes CDR1 SGHRS and CDR2 YFSETQ. This CDR3 spans 15 amino acids. CDR3 DNA sequence: TGCGCCAGCAGCTCCCGGGACAGGGGGACAGATACGCAGTATTTT. It yields the protein CASSSRDRGTDTQYF. The variable domain in full, completed from reference TRBV5-1 and TRBJ2-3, reads KAGVTQTPRYLIKTRGQQVTLSCSPISGHRSVSWYQQTPGQGLQFLFEYFSETQRNKGNFPGRFSGRQFSNSRSEMNVSTLELGDSALYLCASSSRDRGTDTQYFGPGTRLTVL.

V is TRBV7-9 and J is TRBJ1-1; D gene unclear. The germline V gene has CDR1 SEHNR and CDR2 FQNEAQ (reference sequence). The V and J ends lost 5 bases and 0 bases respectively, with 10 bases between them. This CDR3 region has 14 residues. The CDR3 protein is CASSPQQVNTEAFF. The CDR3 DNA sequence: TGTGCCAGCAGCCCCCAACAAGTGAACACTGAAGCTTTCTTT.

This clone has a handful of counts. The chain recombines TRBV2 with TRBJ2-3; a weak D match, TRBD2 (5 bases). The CDR3 is 15 residues long. Trimming shortened V by 8 bases and J by 0 bases, and 15 bases separated the two germline ends. In germline, CDR1 is SNHLY, CDR2 FYNNEI. For the CDR3, the DNA is TGTGCCAGCCGAGGTCGGCGGACTAGCACAGATACGCAGTATTTT. Its protein product is CASRGRRTSTDTQYF.